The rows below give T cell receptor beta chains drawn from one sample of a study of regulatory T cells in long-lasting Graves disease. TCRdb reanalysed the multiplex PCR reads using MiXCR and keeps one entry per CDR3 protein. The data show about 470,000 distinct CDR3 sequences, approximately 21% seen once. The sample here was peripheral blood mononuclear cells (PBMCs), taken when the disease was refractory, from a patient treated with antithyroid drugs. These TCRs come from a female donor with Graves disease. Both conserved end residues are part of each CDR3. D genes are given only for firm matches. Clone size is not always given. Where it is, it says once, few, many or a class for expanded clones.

CDR3aa: CASSLDTGGPPNEKLFF; CDR3nt: TGCGCCAGCAGCTTGGACACAGGGGGACCACCTAATGAAAAACTGTTTTTT; d_gene: TRBD1; abundance: many; v_gene: TRBV5-1; j_gene: TRBJ1-4
CDR3aa: CASSLKPSGEGYGYTF; CDR3nt: TGTGCCAGCAGTTTGAAGCCTTCGGGGGAGGGCTATGGCTACACCTTC; d_gene: .; abundance: .; v_gene: TRBV12-3/TRBV12-4; j_gene: TRBJ1-2
CDR3aa: CASSSGQGGHEQYF; CDR3nt: TGTGCCAGCAGTTCCGGACAGGGGGGCCACGAGCAGTACTTC; d_gene: TRBD1; abundance: many; v_gene: TRBV6-5; j_gene: TRBJ2-7
CDR3aa: CSAEQGSSVTEAFF; CDR3nt: TGCAGCGCAGAACAGGGAAGTAGTGTGACTGAAGCTTTCTTT; d_gene: .; abundance: many; v_gene: TRBV29-1; j_gene: TRBJ1-1
CDR3aa: CASSLVREVEQFF; CDR3nt: TGCGCCAGCAGCTTGGTACGGGAGGTGGAGCAGTTCTTC; d_gene: TRBD2; abundance: .; v_gene: TRBV5-1; j_gene: TRBJ2-1
CDR3aa: CASSRAVGETQYF; CDR3nt: TGTGCCAGCAGCCGAGCGGTGGGAGAGACCCAGTACTTC; d_gene: .; abundance: many; v_gene: TRBV7-3; j_gene: TRBJ2-5
CDR3aa: CASSQEVGLEQHF; CDR3nt: TGTGCCAGCAGCCAAGAAGTTGGGCTCGAGCAGCACTTC; d_gene: .; abundance: .; v_gene: TRBV3-1; j_gene: TRBJ2-7
CDR3aa: CASSYSRDIGHTIYF; CDR3nt: TGTGCCAGCAGTTACTCCCGGGACATCGGGCACACCATATATTTT; d_gene: .; abundance: .; v_gene: TRBV6-5; j_gene: TRBJ1-3
CDR3aa: CSVEGASGRYNEQYF; CDR3nt: TGCAGCGTTGAAGGGGCTAGCGGGAGATATAACGAGCAGTACTTC; d_gene: TRBD2; abundance: .; v_gene: TRBV29-1; j_gene: TRBJ2-7
CDR3aa: CASSEGGSNEQFF; CDR3nt: TGTGCCAGCAGTGAAGGTGGCAGCAATGAGCAGTTCTTC; d_gene: .; abundance: few; v_gene: TRBV6-2/TRBV6-3; j_gene: TRBJ2-1
CDR3aa: CASSEGEVRFEQYF; CDR3nt: TGTGCCAGCAGTGAAGGGGAAGTCCGGTTCGAGCAGTACTTC; d_gene: .; abundance: many; v_gene: TRBV2; j_gene: TRBJ2-7
CDR3aa: CASSYLSGRTEALF; CDR3nt: TGTGCCAGCAGCTACCTTTCAGGGCGCACTGAAGCTCTCTTT; d_gene: .; abundance: .; v_gene: TRBV12-3/TRBV12-4; j_gene: TRBJ1-1
CDR3aa: CASSQGGAFVNYGYTF; CDR3nt: TGTGCCAGCAGCCAGGGCGGGGCGTTTGTGAACTATGGCTACACCTTC; d_gene: .; abundance: many; v_gene: TRBV3-1; j_gene: TRBJ1-2
CDR3aa: CASSQGQPNTEAFF; CDR3nt: TGTGCCAGCAGCCAAGGACAGCCTAACACTGAAGCTTTCTTT; d_gene: .; abundance: .; v_gene: TRBV4-2; j_gene: TRBJ1-1
CDR3aa: CASISTGTQETQYF; CDR3nt: TGTGCCAGCATTTCGACAGGGACCCAAGAGACCCAGTACTTC; d_gene: TRBD1; abundance: many; v_gene: TRBV2; j_gene: TRBJ2-5
CDR3aa: CASLDRDYGYTF; CDR3nt: TGTGCCAGCCTAGACAGGGACTATGGCTACACCTTC; d_gene: TRBD1; abundance: .; v_gene: TRBV25-1; j_gene: TRBJ1-2
CDR3aa: CASSRLGWDTEAFF; CDR3nt: TGTGCCAGCAGCCGGCTCGGATGGGACACTGAAGCTTTCTTT; d_gene: .; abundance: few; v_gene: TRBV7-8; j_gene: TRBJ1-1
CDR3aa: CSARTYSGNTIYF; CDR3nt: TGCAGTGCTAGAACGTACTCTGGAAACACCATATATTTT; d_gene: .; abundance: .; v_gene: TRBV20-1; j_gene: TRBJ1-3
CDR3aa: CASSAGYTTEAFF; CDR3nt: TGTGCCAGCAGCGCCGGTTATACCACTGAAGCTTTCTTT; d_gene: .; abundance: few; v_gene: TRBV7-2; j_gene: TRBJ1-1
CDR3aa: CASSSFGTGGGEQYF; CDR3nt: TGTGCCAGCAGCTCCTTCGGGACAGGGGGGGGGGAGCAGTACTTC; d_gene: TRBD1; abundance: many; v_gene: TRBV28; j_gene: TRBJ2-7
CDR3aa: CASSGQGFGNTGELFF; CDR3nt: TGCGCCAGCAGCGGACAGGGATTCGGCAACACCGGGGAGCTGTTTTTT; d_gene: TRBD1; abundance: .; v_gene: TRBV5-1; j_gene: TRBJ2-2
CDR3aa: CSVGGFIGGVYEQYF; CDR3nt: TGCAGCGTTGGGGGTTTTATCGGGGGGGTGTACGAGCAGTACTTC; d_gene: TRBD2; abundance: few; v_gene: TRBV29-1; j_gene: TRBJ2-7
CDR3aa: CASSKAGSYEQYF; CDR3nt: TGTGCCAGTAGTAAGGCGGGATCCTACGAGCAGTACTTC; d_gene: .; abundance: .; v_gene: TRBV19; j_gene: TRBJ2-7
CDR3aa: CASSLNPPGFGDYEQYF; CDR3nt: TGTGCCAGCAGCTTGAACCCTCCGGGATTTGGGGACTACGAGCAGTACTTC; d_gene: .; abundance: few; v_gene: TRBV11-2; j_gene: TRBJ2-7
CDR3aa: CASSLSRGPRETQYF; CDR3nt: TGTGCCAGCAGTTTATCCAGGGGGCCAAGGGAGACCCAGTACTTC; d_gene: TRBD1; abundance: many; v_gene: TRBV28; j_gene: TRBJ2-5
CDR3aa: CSAREWAARAYGYTF; CDR3nt: TGCAGTGCTAGAGAATGGGCGGCCAGAGCCTATGGCTACACCTTC; d_gene: .; abundance: many; v_gene: TRBV20-1; j_gene: TRBJ1-2
CDR3aa: CASSERYEQFF; CDR3nt: TGTGCCAGCAGTGAGCGGTATGAGCAGTTCTTC; d_gene: .; abundance: .; v_gene: TRBV2; j_gene: TRBJ2-1
CDR3aa: CASSLRGVAGAAEEETQYF; CDR3nt: TGTGCCAGCAGCTTAAGGGGTGTGGCGGGGGCAGCCGAAGAAGAGACCCAGTACTTC; d_gene: .; abundance: few; v_gene: TRBV7-6; j_gene: TRBJ2-5
CDR3aa: CASSPLHRTVYGYTF; CDR3nt: TGTGCCAGTAGCCCCCTACACCGGACAGTCTATGGCTACACCTTC; d_gene: .; abundance: many; v_gene: TRBV19; j_gene: TRBJ1-2